The 2 T cell receptor beta chains below come from one sample, sequenced in a study of spatial heterogeneity in lung cancer. TCRdb recomputed calls from the 5' RACE reads with MiXCR, one row per CDR3 protein. The table shows about 38,000 distinct CDR3 sequences, with around 7% occurring only once. Time point denoted: sample taken at primary tumor resection. The material was PBMCs, obtained at surgery. These receptors all stem from a male donor with early-stage non-small cell lung cancer.

This clonotype occurred many times. The CDR3 is CASSSQAPGTNEKLFF. The CDR3 bases are TGTGCCAGCAGCTCACAGGCACCTGGAACTAATGAAAAACTGTTTTTT. The chain has TRBV7-9 and TRBJ1-4; the D gene is possibly TRBD1 (5 bases). Germline CDR1 reads SEHNR; CDR2 reads FQNEAQ (reference sequence). V lost 4 bases, J lost 1 base, and 13 bases lay in between. CDR3 length: 16 amino acids. The whole variable domain, remainder taken from reference TRBV7-9 and TRBJ1-4, is DTGVSQNPRHKITKRGQNVTFRCDPISEHNRLYWYRQTLGQGPEFLTYFQNEAQLEKSRLLSDRFSAERPKGSFSTLEIQRTEQGDSAMYLCASSSQAPGTNEKLFFGSGTQLSVL.

In this sample, this clonotype turned up many times. This chain joins TRBV5-5 and TRBJ2-7; 11 bases agree with TRBD1. This CDR3 contains 15 residues. With V trimmed by 5 bases and J by 2 bases, 6 bases remained unmatched. CDR1 and CDR2 from the germline V gene are SGHKS and YYEKEE (reference sequence). DNA for the CDR3: TGTGCCAGCAGATTCAGGACAGGGGGCCCCTACGAGCAGTACGTC. As protein: CASRFRTGGPYEQYV.